The clone carrying this T cell receptor beta chain was observed many times. The antigen is undetermined. The CDR3 loop spans 15 amino acids. Germline values: CDR1 SGHVS, CDR2 FNYEAQ. V was clipped by 2 bases and J by 7 bases, with 15 bases between them. This entry is derived from a study of T cells after yellow fever vaccination. Study details: SMART-Seq v4 Ultra Low Input prepared libraries from low-cell fractions.

Findings of the study overall: Booster sampling recovered most clones from primary vaccination (under 97% CD4, around 88% CD8). FACS-sorted repertoires could contain abundant clonotypes contaminating from the bulk population.

In making TCR cDNA, 5'RACE template switching added a universal primer site and UMIs to it. TCRdb processed the 5' RACE reads anew with MiXCR; each CDR3 protein has one entry. The sample consists of 250,000 to 400,000 distinct CDR3 sequences, approximately 4.5% of them appearing once. This material consisted of PBMCs, taken 15 days after the yellow fever booster vaccination. This chain connects TRBV7-6 to TRBJ1-5, with D unclear. The TCR was taken from a man aged 18 to 30 who received the YFV17D yellow fever vaccine. CDR3 coding DNA: TGTGCCAGCAGCTTAATCCCCGAGATTGGGCAGCCCCAGCATTTT. Protein product: CASSLIPEIGQPQHF. Supplemented by reference TRBV7-6 and TRBJ1-5, the full variable domain reads GAGVSQSPRYKVTKRGQDVALRCDPISGHVSLYWYRQALGQGPEFLTYFNYEAQQDKSGLPNDRFSAERPEGSISTLTIQRTEQRDSAMYRCASSLIPEIGQPQHFGDGTRLSIL.